This T cell receptor (beta chain) derives from a study of T cells in localized non-small cell lung cancer. The data were produced by immunoSEQ multiplex PCR, yet TCRdb's version contains in-frame clones alone and is incomplete. The sample records about 35,000 clones, approximately 80% being singletons. CDR3 length: 11 amino acids. V lost 6 bases and J 5 bases, leaving 8 bases between the germline ends. CDR1 and CDR2 (germline): DFQATT, SNEGSKA (reference sequence). Points on this clone: No antigen is known for it.

Points from the study as a whole: A median around 57 of the top 100 tumor clones appeared in adjacent lung.

V is TRBV20-1 and J is TRBJ2-4; the D is unclear. The specimen was peripheral blood, collected before any cancer treatment. This clonotype originated in a male donor older than 55 with stage III squamous cell lung carcinoma. CDR3: CSAKAENIQYF. The CDR3 region has the DNA TGCAGTGCGAAGGCTGAAAACATTCAGTACTTC.